This TCR beta chain was sequenced during a study of blood T cell repertoires in COVID-19. Original methodology: How many nucleated cells were present was estimated from reference gene primer amplification. Clones were read by immunoSEQ multiplex PCR, and TCRdb kept only the in-frame ones, dropping some. V and J calls and clone size follow that table, whereas D and trimming were derived from the DNA. The table lists about 280,000 clones, about four fifths of them singletons. The V and J ends lost 0 bases and 1 base, in that order; junction bases with no gene match: 9. Germline V lookup: CDR1 SQVTM, CDR2 ANQGSEA. The CDR3 consists of 17 residues. The age range of participants was 18 to 89 years, with residence in more than 20 US areas. Participants' reported clinical history set cohort assignment.

Sequenced: PBMCs or T cells enriched from blood (not recorded which). The V call is TRBV29-1, the J call TRBJ1-2, with 9 nucleotides matching TRBD1. This receptor was taken from a man in his forties who had been exposed to COVID-19. In DNA, the CDR3 is TGCAGCGTTGAAGATACGGGACAGGGACCCTTTAACTATGGCTACACCTTC. Translated, it gives CSVEDTGQGPFNYGYTF.